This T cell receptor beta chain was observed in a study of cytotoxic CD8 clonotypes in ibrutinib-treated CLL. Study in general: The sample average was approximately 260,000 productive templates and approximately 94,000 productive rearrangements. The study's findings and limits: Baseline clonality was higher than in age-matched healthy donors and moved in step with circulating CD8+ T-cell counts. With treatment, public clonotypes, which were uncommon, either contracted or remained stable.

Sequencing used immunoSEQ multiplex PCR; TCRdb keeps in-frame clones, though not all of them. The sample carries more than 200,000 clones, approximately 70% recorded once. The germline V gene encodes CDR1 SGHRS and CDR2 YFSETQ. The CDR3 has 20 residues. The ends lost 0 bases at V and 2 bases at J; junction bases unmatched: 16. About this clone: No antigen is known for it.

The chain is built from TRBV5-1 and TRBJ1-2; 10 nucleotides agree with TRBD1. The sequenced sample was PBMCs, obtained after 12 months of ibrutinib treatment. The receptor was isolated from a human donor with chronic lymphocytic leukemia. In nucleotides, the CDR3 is TGCGCCAGCAGCTTGGACCCCCATCTGACAGGGGGCTGGCAGAACTATGGCTACACCTTC. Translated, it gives CASSLDPHLTGGWQNYGYTF.